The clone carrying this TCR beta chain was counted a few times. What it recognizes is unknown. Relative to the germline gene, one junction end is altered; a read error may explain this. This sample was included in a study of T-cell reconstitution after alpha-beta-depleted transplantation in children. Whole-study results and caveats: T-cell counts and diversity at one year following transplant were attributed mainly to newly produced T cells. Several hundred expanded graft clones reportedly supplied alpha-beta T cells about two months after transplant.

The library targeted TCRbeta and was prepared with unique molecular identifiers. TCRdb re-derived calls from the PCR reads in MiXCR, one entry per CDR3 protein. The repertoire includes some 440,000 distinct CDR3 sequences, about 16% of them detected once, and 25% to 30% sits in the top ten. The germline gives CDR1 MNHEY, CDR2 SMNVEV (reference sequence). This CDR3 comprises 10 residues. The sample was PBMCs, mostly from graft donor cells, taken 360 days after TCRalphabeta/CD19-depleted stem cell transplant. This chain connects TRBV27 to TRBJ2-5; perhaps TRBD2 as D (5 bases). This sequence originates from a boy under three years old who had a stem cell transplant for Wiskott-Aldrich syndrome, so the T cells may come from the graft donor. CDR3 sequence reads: CASNRTPQYF. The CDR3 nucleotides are TGTGCAAGCAACCGGACTCCCCAGTACTTC.